These 2 T cell receptor beta chains originate from one sample sequenced in a study of identical twins (dated by TCRdb to 2016 to 2018). The library was generated by 5' RACE. The sequencer was an Illumina HiSeq 2000. TCRdb trimmed public reads at Q25 via fastp, called clones via MiXCR and kept in-frame beta chains. For every CDR3 protein sequence, its rows merge into one entry that carries the most common genes and DNA. The sample table records 1,800,000 or so distinct CDR3 sequences; roughly a third of these occur just once. In total, the top ten clones hold over 0.25% of the sample. Source material: cord blood. Receptors originate from a newborn girl in good health.

This clonotype was seen more than once but under ten times. The chain is built from TRBV20-1 and TRBJ2-1; D is unclear. Trimming removed 0 bases from V and 2 bases from J, with 17 bases in between. Germline V gene sequence: CDR1 DFQATT, CDR2 SNEGSKA (reference sequence). The CDR3 is 17 residues long. The CDR3 spells CSARELSVPNPYNEQFF. The CDR3 DNA reads TGCAGTGCTAGAGAATTGTCGGTACCGAATCCCTACAATGAGCAGTTCTTC.

The chain joins TRBV7-9 to TRBJ2-1; 12 bases map to TRBD2. V lost 5 bases, J lost 7 bases, and 9 bases stayed unmatched. Germline lookup yields CDR1 SEHNR and CDR2 FQNEAQ (reference sequence). The CDR3 has 16 residues. CDR3 nucleotides: TGTGCCAGCAGCCCCCTAGCGGGAGGGATTCGGAATGAGCAGTTCTTC. Translated: CASSPLAGGIRNEQFF.